This record concerns one TCR beta chain sequence. This clone appeared a few times. Its binding antigen is unknown. No much larger clone is present one base from it, and per-base qualities are unavailable. The data were obtained in a study of cytomegalovirus exposure and HLA in healthy donors listed by TCRdb under 2017. Background for the entire study: According to a later analysis, one platform produced both the 100 to 150 validation repertoires and the 620 or so repertoires of the first cohort. The study was designed to test whether signatures of past pathogen exposure could be identified by cataloging public T cell receptors. In addition to the first cohort of 666 subjects, a separate validation cohort of approximately 110 different subjects was used. The study combined high-throughput TCR immunosequencing, statistical association of individual TCRs with disease status, and machine learning to predict cytomegalovirus infection status.

From a lookup of the germline V gene, CDR1 and CDR2 are MNHEY and SVGAGI. Trimming at the junction amounts to 7 bases on V and 0 bases on J, and the germline ends lie 13 bases apart. Inclusive of the bounding cysteine and phenylalanine, the CDR3 is 15 residues long. The only DNA kept is the CDR3, 45 bases in frame from the first base. Donors formed part of the validation cohort, which comprised 95 to 150 subjects and was distinct from the first cohort of 550 to 850 subjects. Library prep was done by the immunoSEQ multiplex PCR assay. As for the authors' bioinformatics: A statistical classification framework was built to diagnose cytomegalovirus status from the catalog of TCR beta chain sequences. The clones in this table, taken by TCRdb from immuneACCESS, are in-frame only. Not every clone is retained; where verified, under half of the shortfall comes from an unresolved V gene, and the cause of the rest is unknown. Clone size and V and J calls were adopted from that table, with D and trimming inferred from the DNA. This sample lists approximately 200,000 clones; 84% were detected once. Of the sample, roughly an eighth falls within the top ten clones.

What the authors observed across the whole study: The validation cohort had no HLA typing available for a later analysis, so co-occurrence within that cohort was assessed over all 120 or so repertoires. The classifier was reported to diagnose cytomegalovirus status with high specificity and sensitivity in both the original cohort and the validation cohort. Subsequent analysis determined that TCRs grouped into clusters in the first cohort also showed a tendency toward co-occurrence across the roughly 110 validation repertoires, and 94% of cluster scores exceeded 0. Across donors, most TCR sequences were observed very rarely, whereas some public TCRs were present in many individuals. The authors suggested that the approach could potentially be generalized to other disease states and immunological phenotypes. The study gave a list of about 150 TCR beta chains associated with cytomegalovirus. Three of the identified cytomegalovirus-associated TCR beta chains were confirmed in vitro to be specific for cytomegalovirus antigens.

The source material was PBMCs. The chain employs TRBV6-5 and TRBJ1-3, with no confident D gene call. The TCR originated in a woman in her 30s in good health and CMV-seropositive. The nucleotides are TGTGCCAGCACCTTGGCGGGTGACTCTGGAAACACCATATATTTT. It specifies CASTLAGDSGNTIYF.